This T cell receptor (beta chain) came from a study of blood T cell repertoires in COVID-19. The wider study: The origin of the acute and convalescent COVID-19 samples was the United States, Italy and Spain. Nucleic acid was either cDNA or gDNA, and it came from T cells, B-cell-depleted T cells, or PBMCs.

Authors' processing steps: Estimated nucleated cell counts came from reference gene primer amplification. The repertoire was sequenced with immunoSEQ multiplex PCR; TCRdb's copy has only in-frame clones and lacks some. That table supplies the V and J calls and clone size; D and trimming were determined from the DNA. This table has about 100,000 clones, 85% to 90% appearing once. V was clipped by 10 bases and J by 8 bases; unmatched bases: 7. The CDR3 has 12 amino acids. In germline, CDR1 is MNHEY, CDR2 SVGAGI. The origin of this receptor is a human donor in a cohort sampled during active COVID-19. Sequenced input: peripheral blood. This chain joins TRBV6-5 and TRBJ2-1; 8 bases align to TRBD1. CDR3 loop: CATEGQGDEQFF. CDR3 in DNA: TGTGCCACCGAAGGACAGGGCGATGAGCAGTTCTTC.